This TCR beta chain derives from a study of Graves' ophthalmopathy and Graves' hyperthyroidism listed by TCRdb under 2018. A note on the overall study: Stable hyperthyroidism was defined as no progression to ophthalmopathy within 18 months of follow-up. The study used TCR beta repertoire signatures to distinguish Graves' ophthalmopathy from Graves' hyperthyroidism and to predict progression to ophthalmopathy. In total, around 140 blood samples were TCR-sequenced: 40 to 45 ophthalmopathy, approximately 80 hyperthyroidism and some 17 hyperthyroidism-to-ophthalmopathy patients. A discovery set of 100 patients (43 ophthalmopathy, 55 to 60 stable hyperthyroidism) was enrolled to explore V-J signatures distinguishing ophthalmopathy from hyperthyroidism. An independent validation cohort was composed of around 19 hyperthyroidism patients and 15 to 17 patients who later progressed from hyperthyroidism to ophthalmopathy. In roughly 6 hyperthyroidism patients, the T-cell repertoire of thyroid tissue was compared with the T-cell repertoire of blood. Once sampling was done, hyperthyroidism patients were given methimazole at a starting dose of 30 mg daily, while ophthalmopathy patients were given high-dose intravenous methylprednisolone.

Study-wide findings and limitations: Most expanded thyroid clonotypes with frequency above 0.001 were also detected in blood, suggesting blood repertoires may reflect the thyroid immune response. In validation, the model predicted ophthalmopathy progression with 70.59% sensitivity and roughly 78% specificity; roughly 12 predicted patients were CT-confirmed with GO in a median of about 6.2 months. Sample size was not statistically predetermined, and group allocation was not concealed from the investigators. In cross-validation, the 13-signature model distinguished ophthalmopathy from stable hyperthyroidism with just over 85% sensitivity and over 81% specificity, while in the test set the corresponding values were 80% and 75%.

Turning to this clonotype: Its antigen is unknown. Base qualities were left out, and no much larger clone turns up one base away.

Patients with hyperthyroidism were aged 18 to 65 years, had been newly diagnosed, and had a disease duration of less than 2 months. Patients were excluded if they had other autoimmune diseases, uncontrolled infections, pregnancy or lactation. Diagnosis was based on clinical symptoms, serum thyroxine, TRAb, thyroid ultrasound and orbital computed tomography. Total RNA was extracted using Trizol reagent, and RNA quality was checked on an Agilent 2100 Bioanalyzer. For repertoire sequencing, the TCR beta CDR3 regions were amplified from RNA transcripts. A first-round RT-PCR used HTBI primers with the Qiagen OneStep RT-PCR kit, followed by a second-round multiplex PCR, size selection and purification. Libraries were sequenced on an Illumina HiSeq2000 using paired-end 100 bp reads. The authors' analysis ran thus. SOAPnuke was used to process the reads, removing any read that contained adapters or uncalled bases, had a mean Phred below 15, or lacked an exact match to the constant primer or identifier. COPE v1.2.5 was used to merge the high-quality paired reads. Each unique nucleotide sequence was defined as a clonotype, and clonotypes were aligned to IMGT TRB V, D and J references with MiTCR v1.1. Analysis was restricted to V-J combinations with a frequency above 0.0001, which covered just over 98% of repertoires. For each V-J combination, a TCR clonal expansion and chaos score was defined as the ratio of F50 clonal expansion to chaos observed in the TCRdist matrix. Welch's t-statistics and random forest were used to narrow the features down to roughly twelve V-J combinations, which were then fed into a naive Bayes classifier. The Morisita-Horn index was used to measure how similar the thyroid and blood repertoires were. Using fastp at Q25 and MiXCR, TCRdb reprocessed the public reads and kept productive beta chains. Merged by CDR3 protein, the rows form single entries marked with the most common genes and DNA. The V and J calls reflect TCRdb's pipeline rather than the authors' work. The sample table lists around 1,200,000 distinct CDR3 sequences, about 40% of them with a count of one. Roughly 10% of the sample is in the top ten clones.

The CDR3 starts with the cysteine, ends with the phenylalanine, and has 16 residues. Just CDR3 DNA is preserved here, 48 bases in frame from base 1. From the germline V gene, CDR1 is SGHVS and CDR2 is FQNEAQ. V loses 5 bases of germline sequence and J loses 1 base, and the interval between the two ends is 17 bases. The chain joins TRBV7-8 to TRBJ1-1; no D segment can be confidently identified. The sequence derives from an adult man with Graves' hyperthyroidism. The sequenced sample was peripheral blood or thyroid tissue (not recorded which). The CDR3 corresponds to CASSPRDRRQNTEAFF. The sequenced DNA: TGTGCCAGCAGCCCCCGCGACCGAAGACAGAACACTGAAGCTTTCTTT.